This TCR beta chain is from a study of regulatory T cells in long-lasting Graves disease. Overall study results and limits: Newly diagnosed disease favored TRBV20-1 and TRBJ2-1 over persistent disease. New patients shared fewer public clonotypes (about 1,000) than persistent patients did (roughly 2,700).

Arm-PCR of CDR3 regions with iRepertoire HTBI primers generated TCR beta libraries. TCRdb analysed the multiplex PCR reads with MiXCR anew, one entry per CDR3 protein. The sample lists 400,000 to 600,000 distinct CDR3 sequences, about 22% occurring once. Time point in this sample: persistent/refractory GD, antithyroid drugs over 5 years with positive TRAb. Generation of the TCR library employed RNA extracted from PBMCs. The CDR3 loop spans 15 amino acids. Trimming pared 2 bases from V and 3 bases from J, leaving 14 bases between. The germline CDR1 and CDR2 sequences are MDHEN and SYDVKM. As to this clonotype: Its target is not known.

The chain combines TRBV28 with TRBJ2-7; the D gene could be TRBD1 or TRBD2 (5 bases each). Sample: peripheral blood mononuclear cells (PBMCs), taken when the disease was refractory, from a patient treated with antithyroid drugs. The receptor comes from a female donor with Graves disease. The CDR3: CASSLIPSGGYEQYF. The CDR3 coding sequence is TGTGCCAGCAGTTTAATCCCGAGTGGGGGCTACGAGCAGTACTTC.